This paragraph reports one T cell receptor beta chain. Its antigen is unknown. The entry originates in a study of Ad26.COV2.S vaccination and SARS-CoV-2 variants. Study-wide background: This donor came from the COV1001 trial of Ad26.COV2.S. Ad26.COV2.S, an intramuscular injection, was given once or twice 56 days apart. Study-wide results and caveats: There was reportedly substantial breadth in spike-specific CD8+ and CD4+ T cell responses after vaccination.

Generated by immunoSEQ multiplex PCR, the TCRdb table keeps only in-frame clones and is missing some. Counted here are 350,000 to 500,000 clones, roughly 88% occurring once; the ten biggest clones make up 3.6%. Specified treatment: about 20 received Ad26.COV2.S at low or high dose, single or two shots; about 5 received placebo; per-sample allocation not given. The samples were gathered on day 63 after the first injection of vaccine or placebo. V lost 8 bases and J 9 bases, leaving 19 bases between the germline ends. The germline gives CDR1 MNHEY, CDR2 SVGAGI. The CDR3 has 14 residues. The source was peripheral blood, collected in a trial of Ad26.COV2.S vaccine versus placebo. The chain links TRBV6-5 to TRBJ2-2; the D gene is possibly TRBD1 (5 bases). The clonotype was recovered from a person between 18 and 60 years old who received the Ad26.COV2.S COVID-19 vaccine or a placebo. The CDR3 region is CASGLQGSPRELFF. DNA of the CDR3: TGTGCCAGCGGCCTGCAGGGTTCACCCCGGGAGCTGTTTTTT.